A single T cell receptor (beta chain) is shown here with its context. The data derive from a study of blood T cell repertoires in COVID-19. About the research overall: In each case, the material was cDNA or gDNA derived from T cells, B-cell-depleted T cells, or PBMCs.

The germline V gene encodes CDR1 GTSNPN and CDR2 SVGIG (reference sequence). V shed 7 bases, J shed 0 bases, and the junction held 7 bases outside the gene matches. This CDR3 region has 14 residues. Authors' processing steps: Nucleated cell counts were estimated from reference gene primer amplification. The method was immunoSEQ multiplex PCR; TCRdb's version includes in-frame clones alone and lacks a portion of them. Clone size and the V and J calls come from that table; the DNA yielded D and trimming. The sample lists some 50,000 clones, 90% occurring once. The receptor was isolated from a man in his forties or fifties with acute or convalescent COVID-19. Specimen: peripheral blood. This rearrangement joins TRBV30 to TRBJ2-7; TRBD1 aligns across 9 bases. Here the CDR3 DNA reads TGTGCCTCTTACACGGACAGGGGCTCCTACGAGCAGTACTTC. Translated, it gives CASYTDRGSYEQYF.